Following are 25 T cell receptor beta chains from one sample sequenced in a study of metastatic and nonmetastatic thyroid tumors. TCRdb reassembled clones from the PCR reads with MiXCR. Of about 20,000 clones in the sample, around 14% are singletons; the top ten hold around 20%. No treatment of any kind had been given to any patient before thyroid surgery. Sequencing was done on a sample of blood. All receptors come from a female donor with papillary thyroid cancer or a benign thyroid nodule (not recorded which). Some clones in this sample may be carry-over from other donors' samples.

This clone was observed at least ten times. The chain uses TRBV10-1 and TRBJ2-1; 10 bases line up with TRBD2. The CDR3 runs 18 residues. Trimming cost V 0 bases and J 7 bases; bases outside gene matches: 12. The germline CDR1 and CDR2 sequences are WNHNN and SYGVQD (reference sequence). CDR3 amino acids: CASSESGASGRNRNEQFF. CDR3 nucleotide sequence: TGCGCCAGCAGTGAGTCTGGGGCTAGCGGGAGAAATAGGAATGAGCAGTTCTTC.

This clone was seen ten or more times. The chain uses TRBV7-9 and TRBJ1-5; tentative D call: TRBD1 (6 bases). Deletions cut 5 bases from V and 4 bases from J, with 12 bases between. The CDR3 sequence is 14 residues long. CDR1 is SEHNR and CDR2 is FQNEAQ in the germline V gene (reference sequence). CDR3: CASSHRQENQPQHF. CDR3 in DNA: TGTGCCAGCAGCCATAGACAGGAAAATCAGCCCCAGCATTTT.

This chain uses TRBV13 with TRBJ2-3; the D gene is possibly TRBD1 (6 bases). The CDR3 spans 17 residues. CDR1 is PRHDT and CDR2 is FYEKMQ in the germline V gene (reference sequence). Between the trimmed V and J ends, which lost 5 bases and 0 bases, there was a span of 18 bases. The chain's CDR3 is CASSPPDRLVSTDTQYF. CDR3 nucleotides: TGTGCCAGCAGCCCACCTGACAGGCTCGTTAGCACAGATACGCAGTATTTT.

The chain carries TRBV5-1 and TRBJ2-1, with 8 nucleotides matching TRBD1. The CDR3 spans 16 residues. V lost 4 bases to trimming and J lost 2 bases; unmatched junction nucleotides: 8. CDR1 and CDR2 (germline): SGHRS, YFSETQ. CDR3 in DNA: TGCGCCAGCAGCCCCTCAGACAGGGGACCCTACAATGAGCAGTTCTTC. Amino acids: CASSPSDRGPYNEQFF.

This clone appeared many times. The CDR3 sequence: CASRPQGDKNIQYF. The CDR3 DNA sequence: TGTGCCAGCAGGCCACAGGGGGACAAAAACATTCAGTACTTC. The genes are TRBV28 and TRBJ2-4; 8 bases map to TRBD1. Germline V gene lookup returns CDR1 MDHEN and CDR2 SYDVKM. The CDR3 consists of 14 residues. Losses at the gene ends were 6 bases for V and 3 bases for J; bases not matched to a gene: 4. The full variable domain, with the rest looked up from reference TRBV28 and TRBJ2-4, is DVKVTQSSRYLVKRTGEKVFLECVQDMDHENMFWYRQDPGLGLRLIYFSYDVKMKEKGDIPEGYSVSREKKERFSLILESASTNQTSMYLCASRPQGDKNIQYFGAGTRLSVL.

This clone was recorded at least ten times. Written as DNA, the CDR3 is TGCAGTGCTAGAGATAGTAAGCAGTCCAGGACCCAGTACTTC. Translating gives CSARDSKQSRTQYF. The genes are TRBV20-1 and TRBJ2-5; D gene uncertain. The CDR3 contains 14 residues. Per the germline V gene, CDR1 is DFQATT and CDR2 is SNEGSKA (reference sequence). V was shortened by 0 bases and J by 7 bases, with 15 bases between the two germline ends.

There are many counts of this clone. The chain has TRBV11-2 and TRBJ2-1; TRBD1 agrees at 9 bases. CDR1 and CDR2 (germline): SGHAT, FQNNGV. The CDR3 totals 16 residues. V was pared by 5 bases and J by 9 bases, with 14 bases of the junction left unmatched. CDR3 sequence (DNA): TGTGCCAGCAGCCCTATCGGACAGGGGAAGTGGAGTGAGCAGTTCTTC. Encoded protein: CASSPIGQGKWSEQFF.

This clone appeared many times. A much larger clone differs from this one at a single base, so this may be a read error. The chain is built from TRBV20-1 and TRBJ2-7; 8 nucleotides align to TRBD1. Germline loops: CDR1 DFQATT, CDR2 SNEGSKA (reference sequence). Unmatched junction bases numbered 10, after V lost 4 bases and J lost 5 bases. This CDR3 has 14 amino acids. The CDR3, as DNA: TGCAGTGCTACCCTCCAGGGGGCACGCCACGAGCAGTACTTC. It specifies CSATLQGARHEQYF.

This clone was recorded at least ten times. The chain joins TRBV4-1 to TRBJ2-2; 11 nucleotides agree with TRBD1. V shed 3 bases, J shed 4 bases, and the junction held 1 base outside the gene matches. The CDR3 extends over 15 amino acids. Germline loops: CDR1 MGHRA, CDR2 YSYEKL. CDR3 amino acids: CASSQGTGGTGELFF. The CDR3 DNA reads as TGCGCCAGCAGCCAGGGGACAGGGGGCACCGGGGAGCTGTTTTTT.

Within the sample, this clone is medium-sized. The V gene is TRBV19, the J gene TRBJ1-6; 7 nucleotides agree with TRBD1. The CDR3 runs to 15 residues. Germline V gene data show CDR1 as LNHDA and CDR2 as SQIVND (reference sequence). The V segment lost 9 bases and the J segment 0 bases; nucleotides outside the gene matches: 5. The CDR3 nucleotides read TGTGCCAGCTCGACAGGGAGCTCCTATAATTCACCCCTCCACTTT. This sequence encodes CASSTGSSYNSPLHF.

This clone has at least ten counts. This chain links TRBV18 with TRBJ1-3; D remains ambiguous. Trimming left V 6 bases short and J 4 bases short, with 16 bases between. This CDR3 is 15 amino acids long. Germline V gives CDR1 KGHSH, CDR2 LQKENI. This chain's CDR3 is CASSPAGGRGNTIYF. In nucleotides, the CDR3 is TGTGCCAGCTCCCCAGCCGGCGGTCGAGGAAACACCATATATTTT.

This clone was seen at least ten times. Here the CDR3 DNA reads TGCGCCAGCAGCCAAATAGCTTACAATGAAAAACTGTTTTTT. Amino acids: CASSQIAYNEKLFF. The rearrangement joins TRBV4-1 to TRBJ1-4, with D unresolved. There are 14 residues in the CDR3. V was pared by 2 bases and J by 5 bases, with 9 bases between. Germline CDR1 and CDR2: MGHRA and YSYEKL.

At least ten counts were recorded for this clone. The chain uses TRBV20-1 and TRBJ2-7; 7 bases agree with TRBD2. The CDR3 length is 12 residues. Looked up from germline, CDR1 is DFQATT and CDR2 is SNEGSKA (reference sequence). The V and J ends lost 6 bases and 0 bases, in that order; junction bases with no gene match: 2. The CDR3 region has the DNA TGCAGTGCCGGCGGGGGCTCCTACGAGCAGTACTTC. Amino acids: CSAGGGSYEQYF.

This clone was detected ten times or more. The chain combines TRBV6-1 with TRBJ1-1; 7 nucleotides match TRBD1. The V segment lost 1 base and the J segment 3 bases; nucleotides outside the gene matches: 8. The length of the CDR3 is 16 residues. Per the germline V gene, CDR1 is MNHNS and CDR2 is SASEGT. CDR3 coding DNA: TGTGCCAGCAGTGAAGACGATGGCAGGGGGTACACTGAAGCTTTCTTT. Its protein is CASSEDDGRGYTEAFF.

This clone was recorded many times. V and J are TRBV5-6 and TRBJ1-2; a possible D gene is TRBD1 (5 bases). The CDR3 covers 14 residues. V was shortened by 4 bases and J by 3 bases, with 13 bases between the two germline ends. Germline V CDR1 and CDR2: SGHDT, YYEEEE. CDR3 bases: TGTGCCAGCAGCCGCCGGGACCGAGACTATGGCTACACCTTC. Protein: CASSRRDRDYGYTF. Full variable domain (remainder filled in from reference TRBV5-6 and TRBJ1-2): DAGVTQSPTHLIKTRGQQVTLRCSPKSGHDTVSWYQQALGQGPQFIFQYYEEEERQRGNFPDRFSGHQFPNYSSELNVNALLLGDSALYLCASSRRDRDYGYTFGSGTRLTVV.

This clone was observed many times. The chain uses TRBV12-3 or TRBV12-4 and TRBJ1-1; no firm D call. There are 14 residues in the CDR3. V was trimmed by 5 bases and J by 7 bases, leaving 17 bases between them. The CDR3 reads CASSLRGILHEAFF. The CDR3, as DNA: TGTGCCAGCAGTCTACGGGGTATTCTCCATGAAGCTTTCTTT.

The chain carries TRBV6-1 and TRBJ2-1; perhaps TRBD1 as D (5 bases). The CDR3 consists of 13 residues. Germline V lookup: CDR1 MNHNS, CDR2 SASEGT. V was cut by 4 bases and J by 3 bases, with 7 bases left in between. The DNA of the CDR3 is TGTGCCAGCAGTGCTGACAGCTACAATGAGCAGTTCTTC. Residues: CASSADSYNEQFF.

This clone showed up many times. This chain's CDR3 is CASRSHGDTYEQFF. CDR3 nucleotides: TGTGCCAGCAGGAGCCACGGTGATACCTATGAGCAGTTCTTC. The chain links TRBV28 to TRBJ2-1; D unresolved. Germline-derived CDR1 and CDR2 are MDHEN and SYDVKM. The CDR3 is 14 amino acids. Deletions cut 6 bases from V and 8 bases from J, with 17 bases between.

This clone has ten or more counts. DNA for the CDR3: TGCAGTGCTAACCCAGGGGGCACGGACGAGCAGTACTTC. Translation gives CSANPGGTDEQYF. The V and J genes are TRBV20-1 and TRBJ2-7, with 8 bases fitting TRBD1. The CDR3 loop spans 13 amino acids. With 4 bases clipped from V and 5 bases from J, the junction kept 7 bases outside the gene matches. Germline V lookup: CDR1 DFQATT, CDR2 SNEGSKA (reference sequence).

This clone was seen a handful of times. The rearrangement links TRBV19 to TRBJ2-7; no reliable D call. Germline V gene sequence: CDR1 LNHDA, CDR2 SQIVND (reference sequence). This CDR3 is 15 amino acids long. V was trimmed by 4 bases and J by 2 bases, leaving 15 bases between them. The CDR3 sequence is CASSTILVGTYEQYF. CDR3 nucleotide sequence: TGTGCCAGTAGTACCATCCTAGTGGGAACCTACGAGCAGTACTTC.

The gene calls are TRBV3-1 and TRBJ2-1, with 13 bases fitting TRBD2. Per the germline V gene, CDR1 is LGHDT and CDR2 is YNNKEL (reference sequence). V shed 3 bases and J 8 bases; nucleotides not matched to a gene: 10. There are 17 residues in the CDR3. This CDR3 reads CASSHPAGTSGIYEQFF. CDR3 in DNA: TGTGCCAGCAGCCACCCCGCCGGGACTAGCGGGATTTATGAGCAGTTCTTC.

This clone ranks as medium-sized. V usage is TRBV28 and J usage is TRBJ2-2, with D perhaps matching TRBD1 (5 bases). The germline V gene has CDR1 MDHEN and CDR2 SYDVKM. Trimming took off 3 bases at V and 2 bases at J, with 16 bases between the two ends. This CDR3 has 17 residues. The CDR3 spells CASSLNPTGRNTGELFF. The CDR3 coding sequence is TGTGCCAGCAGTTTGAATCCCACAGGTAGAAACACCGGGGAGCTGTTTTTT.

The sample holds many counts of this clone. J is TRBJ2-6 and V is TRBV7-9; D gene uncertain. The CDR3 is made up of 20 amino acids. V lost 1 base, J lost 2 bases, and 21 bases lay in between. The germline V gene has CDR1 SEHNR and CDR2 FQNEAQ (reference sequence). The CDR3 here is CASSLGKDGLIVPGANVLTF. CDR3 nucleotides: TGTGCCAGCAGCTTAGGAAAAGACGGCCTCATCGTCCCTGGGGCCAACGTCCTGACTTTC.

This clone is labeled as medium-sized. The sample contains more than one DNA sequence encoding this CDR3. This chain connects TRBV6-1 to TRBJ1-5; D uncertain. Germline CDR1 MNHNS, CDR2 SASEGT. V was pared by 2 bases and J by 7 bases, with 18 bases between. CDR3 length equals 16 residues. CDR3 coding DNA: TGTGCCAGCAGTGAAAAGGAAGGAGTGGGAGGGCAGCCCCAGCATTTT. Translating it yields CASSEKEGVGGQPQHF.

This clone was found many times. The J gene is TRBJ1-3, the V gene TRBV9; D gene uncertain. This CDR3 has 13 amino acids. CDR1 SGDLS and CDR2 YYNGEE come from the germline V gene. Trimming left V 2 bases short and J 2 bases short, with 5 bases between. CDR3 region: CASSVPPGNTIYF. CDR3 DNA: TGTGCCAGCAGCGTCCCTCCTGGAAACACCATATATTTT. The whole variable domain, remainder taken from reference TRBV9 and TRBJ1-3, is DSGVTQTPKHLITATGQRVTLRCSPRSGDLSVYWYQQSLDQGLQFLIQYYNGEERAKGNILERFSAQQFPDLHSELNLSSLELGDSALYFCASSVPPGNTIYFGEGSWLTVV.